These 5 T cell receptor beta chains came from one sample sequenced in a study of Graves' ophthalmopathy and Graves' hyperthyroidism. RNA transcripts were the source from which TCR beta CDR3 regions were amplified. In the first round, RT-PCR was carried out with HTBI primers, and a multiplex PCR formed the second round. MiXCR, applied by TCRdb to the multiplex PCR reads, yields one record per CDR3 protein. The table lists hundreds of thousands of distinct CDR3 sequences, 20% to 25% of them singletons, with 2.5% to 3% in the top ten. Input material: peripheral blood. The receptors were gathered from a woman aged 18-29 years with stable Graves' hyperthyroidism.

This clonotype has ten or more counts. The chain combines TRBV25-1 with TRBJ1-3; D uncertain. This CDR3 has 15 residues. V lost 3 bases and J lost 2, with 11 bases in between. The germline V gene encodes CDR1 MGHDK and CDR2 SYGVNS. This CDR3 reads CASSDLESAGNTIYF. CDR3 DNA: TGTGCCAGCAGTGACTTGGAATCGGCTGGAAACACCATATATTTT.

This chain's CDR3 is CASSLTSGVSYEQYF. The CDR3 coding sequence is TGTGCCAGCAGCTTGACTAGCGGGGTCTCCTACGAGCAGTACTTC. The chain employs TRBV13 and TRBJ2-7, with 11 bases fitting TRBD2. V lost 3 bases and J lost 0; bases outside the gene matches: 1. Per germline, CDR1 PRHDT and CDR2 FYEKMQ (reference sequence). This CDR3 region has 15 residues.

This clonotype was recorded many times. The chain carries TRBV11-2 and TRBJ2-6, with D unclear. The CDR3 is made up of 16 amino acids. CDR1 and CDR2 (germline): SGHAT, FQNNGV. The V and J ends lost 3 bases and 0 bases respectively, with 9 bases between them. CDR3 coding DNA: TGTGCCAGCAGCTTCTTAGGTTACTCTGGGGCCAACGTCCTGACTTTC. Translating gives CASSFLGYSGANVLTF.

This clonotype was observed many times. V usage is TRBV4-3 and J usage is TRBJ1-5; D might be TRBD1 (6 bases). The CDR3 loop spans 16 amino acids. Looked up from germline, CDR1 is LGHNA and CDR2 is YSLEER. Trimming shortened V by 0 bases and J by 7 bases, and 16 bases separated the two germline ends. The CDR3 loop is CASSQEPTGDGQPQHF. The DNA for the CDR3 is TGCGCCAGCAGCCAAGAGCCGACAGGAGATGGGCAGCCCCAGCATTTT.

This clonotype showed up many times. The chain recombines TRBV7-9 with TRBJ2-7; 10 bases are shared with TRBD2. The CDR3 length is 14 residues. With 4 bases clipped from V and 3 bases from J, the junction kept 3 bases outside the gene matches. Germline lookup yields CDR1 SEHNR and CDR2 FQNEAQ (reference sequence). The DNA for the CDR3 is TGTGCCAGCAGCTCCGGGACTAGCGTCTACGAGCAGTACTTC. Translating gives CASSSGTSVYEQYF. Full variable domain (remainder filled in from reference TRBV7-9 and TRBJ2-7): DTGVSQNPRHKITKRGQNVTFRCDPISEHNRLYWYRQTLGQGPEFLTYFQNEAQLEKSRLLSDRFSAERPKGSFSTLEIQRTEQGDSAMYLCASSSGTSVYEQYFGPGTRLTVT.